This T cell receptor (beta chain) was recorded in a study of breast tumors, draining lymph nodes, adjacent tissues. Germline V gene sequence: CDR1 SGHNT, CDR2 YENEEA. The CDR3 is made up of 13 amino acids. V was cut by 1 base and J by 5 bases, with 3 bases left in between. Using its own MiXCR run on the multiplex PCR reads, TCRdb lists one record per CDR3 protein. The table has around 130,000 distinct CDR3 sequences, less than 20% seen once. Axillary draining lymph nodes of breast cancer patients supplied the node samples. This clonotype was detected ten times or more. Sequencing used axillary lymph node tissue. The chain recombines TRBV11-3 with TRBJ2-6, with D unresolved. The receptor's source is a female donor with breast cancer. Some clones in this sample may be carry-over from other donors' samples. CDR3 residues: CASSLGRANVLTF. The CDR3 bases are TGTGCCAGCAGCTTAGGGAGGGCCAACGTCCTGACTTTC. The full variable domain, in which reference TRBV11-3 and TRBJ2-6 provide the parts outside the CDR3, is EAGVVQSPRYKIIEKKQPVAFWCNPISGHNTLYWYLQNLGQGPELLIRYENEEAVDDSQLPKDRFSAERLKGVDSTLKIQPAELGDSAVYLCASSLGRANVLTFGAGSRLTVL.